This TCR beta chain was recorded in a study of somatic mutations in cytotoxic T cells in rheumatoid arthritis. Study details: Patients gave 30 ml EDTA peripheral blood immediately after diagnosis, prior to starting treatment.

As concerns this clone: Other DNA sequences from this sample encode an identical CDR3 as well.

Isolating CD4+ and CD8+ cells involved positive magnetic bead selection on an AutoMACS. Their purity was then checked by flow cytometry. Trimming cost V 6 bases and J 0 bases, with 9 bases left between them. CDR1 and CDR2 from the germline V gene are MNHEY and SMNVEV (reference sequence). This CDR3 is 13 amino acids long. Study processing details: Matching between patient CD8+ clones larger than 1% and published virus-specific TCRB sequences was rare. The protocol was immunoSEQ multiplex PCR, while the TCRdb copy is restricted to in-frame clones and leaves out a portion. V and J calls and clone size come straight from that table; D and trimming were deduced from the DNA. Among about 19,000 clones, 85% were seen once, and the ten largest hold around 7%.

The sequenced sample was CD8+ T cells sorted from blood. The chain employs TRBV27 and TRBJ2-7; D is undetermined. This TCR was sampled from a woman between 35 and 50 years old with rheumatoid arthritis. The CDR3 loop is CASSPGGSYEQYF. The CDR3 DNA reads as TGTGCCAGCAGCCCCGGCGGCTCCTACGAGCAGTACTTC.